One and the same sample provided the 15 T cell receptor beta chains below, sequenced in a study of blood T cell repertoires in COVID-19. The data were produced by immunoSEQ multiplex PCR, yet TCRdb's version contains in-frame clones alone and is incomplete. The table has fewer than 450,000 clones, over 75% seen once; the top ten hold roughly 2%. Sequencing was performed on PBMCs or T cells enriched from blood (not recorded which). These TCRs come from a woman aged 40 to 50 with acute COVID-19.

The genes are TRBV7-9 and TRBJ2-7; 9 bases agree with TRBD1. Germline assignment: CDR1 SEHNR and CDR2 FQNEAQ (reference sequence). V lost 6 bases to trimming and J lost 4 bases; unmatched junction nucleotides: 4. The CDR3 is 13 amino acids. CDR3 sequence: CASRQQGAYEQYF. The CDR3 DNA reads TGTGCCAGCAGGCAACAGGGGGCTTACGAGCAGTACTTC.

The rearrangement links TRBV20-1 to TRBJ1-2; D is undetermined. Germline V gene lookup returns CDR1 DFQATT and CDR2 SNEGSKA (reference sequence). The CDR3 is 12 amino acids. Trimming left V 3 bases short and J 11 bases short, with 16 bases between. CDR3 amino acids: CSASGLLRGYTF. In DNA form, the CDR3 reads TGCAGTGCTAGTGGACTCCTTCGTGGGTACACCTTC.

The chain combines TRBV10-3 with TRBJ1-3; D gene uncertain. CDR3 length: 15 amino acids. Trimming removed 4 bases from V and 0 bases from J, with 10 bases in between. Per the germline V gene, CDR1 is ENHRY and CDR2 is SYGVKD. CDR3 in amino acids: CAISAEVSSGNTIYF. The CDR3 DNA reads TGTGCCATCAGTGCGGAGGTGAGCTCTGGAAACACCATATATTTT.

Concerning this clone: Other DNA sequences in the same sample also yield this CDR3. The chain uses TRBV2 and TRBJ1-5; D not resolved. CDR3 length: 14 residues. V was clipped by 8 bases and J by 0 bases, with 11 bases between them. Germline CDR1 SNHLY, CDR2 FYNNEI. This CDR3 is CASQERDSNQPQHF. Written as DNA, the CDR3 is TGTGCCAGCCAGGAGAGGGATAGCAATCAGCCCCAGCATTTT.

The chain couples TRBV10-3 to TRBJ2-7; tentatively, D is TRBD1 (6 bases). Trimming removed 6 bases at V and 2 bases at J, with 14 bases between. Germline assignment: CDR1 ENHRY and CDR2 SYGVKD. The CDR3 sequence is 14 residues long. CDR3 region: CAISPGDNPYEQYF. DNA of the CDR3: TGTGCCATCAGCCCAGGGGACAACCCCTACGAGCAGTACTTC.

This rearrangement joins TRBV29-1 to TRBJ2-4; TRBD1 matches 9 bases. The V gene end was trimmed by 0 bases and the J gene end by 6 bases; junction bases not matched to a gene: 3. There are 14 residues in the CDR3. Looked up from germline, CDR1 is SQVTM and CDR2 is ANQGSEA. DNA for the CDR3: TGCAGCGTTGAAGATACAGGGGGCGCAAACATTCAGTACTTC. As protein: CSVEDTGGANIQYF.

The chain links TRBV30 to TRBJ1-2; possibly TRBD1 for D (6 bases). The V end lost 5 bases, the J end lost 8 bases, and 21 bases lay between the germline ends. This CDR3 has 14 amino acids. The germline CDR1 and CDR2 sequences are GTSNPN and SVGIG (reference sequence). This CDR3 is CAWSVGQGRSGYTF. For the CDR3, the DNA is TGTGCCTGGTCAGTGGGGCAGGGGCGTAGCGGCTACACCTTC.

This sequence joins TRBV5-6 and TRBJ2-3; 8 positions match TRBD2. The CDR3 runs to 17 residues. The junction had 13 bases not matched to a gene; V was cut back by 0 bases and J by 7 bases. CDR1 SGHDT and CDR2 YYEEEE come from the germline V gene. Here the CDR3 reads CASSLELERGRTNTQYF. The CDR3 DNA sequence: TGTGCCAGCAGCTTGGAGCTCGAGCGGGGGAGGACGAATACGCAGTATTTT.

This sequence joins TRBV2 and TRBJ2-7; the match to TRBD2 covers 8 bases. The CDR3 is made up of 15 amino acids. After removal of 6 bases from V and 1 base from J, the junction contained 8 bases not matched to a gene. CDR1 and CDR2 from the germline V gene are SNHLY and FYNNEI. CDR3 sequence reads: CASRAAGGPSYEQYF. In DNA form, the CDR3 reads TGTGCCAGCAGAGCTGCGGGGGGCCCGTCCTACGAGCAGTACTTC.

This clone was counted at least ten times. V gene TRBV5-1 combines with J gene TRBJ1-2, with 9 bases fitting TRBD1. The V gene's germline CDR1 is SGHRS and CDR2 YFSETQ. Unmatched junction bases numbered 9, after V lost 0 bases and J lost 6 bases. The CDR3 is 16 residues long. CDR3 protein: CASSLESSGTGNGYTF. DNA for the CDR3: TGCGCCAGCAGCTTGGAGTCTTCCGGGACAGGGAATGGCTACACCTTC.

This chain joins TRBV5-1 and TRBJ1-3; TRBD1 is a possible D gene (5 bases). CDR3 size: 17 residues. V was trimmed by 1 base and J by 3 bases, leaving 17 bases between them. CDR1 is SGHRS and CDR2 is YFSETQ in the germline V gene. CDR3 protein: CASSLQGGTSSGNTIYF. CDR3 sequence (DNA): TGCGCCAGCAGCTTGCAGGGAGGAACTTCGAGTGGAAACACCATATATTTT. Supplemented by reference TRBV5-1 and TRBJ1-3, the full variable domain reads KAGVTQTPRYLIKTRGQQVTLSCSPISGHRSVSWYQQTPGQGLQFLFEYFSETQRNKGNFPGRFSGRQFSNSRSEMNVSTLELGDSALYLCASSLQGGTSSGNTIYFGEGSWLTVV.

This clone was observed once. This chain joins TRBV4-1 and TRBJ1-3, with D possibly TRBD1 on 6 matching bases. Trimming stripped 4 bases from V and 3 bases from J, with 13 bases between. The germline V gene encodes CDR1 MGHRA and CDR2 YSYEKL. The CDR3 runs 15 residues. Here the CDR3 DNA reads TGCGCCAGCAGCCCCCGGACAGTACTTGGAAACACCATATATTTT. This gives the protein CASSPRTVLGNTIYF.

The chain has TRBV7-2 and TRBJ2-2, with D hard to call. Germline CDR1 reads SGHTA; CDR2 reads FQGNSA. Trimming removed 8 bases at V and 4 bases at J, with 5 bases between. The CDR3 totals 11 residues. This CDR3 reads CASPGTGELFF. As DNA, the CDR3 is TGTGCCAGCCCGGGCACCGGGGAGCTGTTTTTT.

V gene TRBV6-5 combines with J gene TRBJ2-2, with a weak D call TRBD2 (5 bases). The germline V and J ends were trimmed by 9 bases and 1 base, with 15 bases remaining between them. The germline V gene encodes CDR1 MNHEY and CDR2 SVGAGI. The CDR3 is 15 residues long. The CDR3 DNA reads as TGTGCCAGTCGTAAGGGCGGACTGAACACCGGGGAGCTGTTTTTT. It encodes CASRKGGLNTGELFF.

On this clone: The identical CDR3 is also encoded by other nucleotide sequences in the sample. The gene calls are TRBV5-1 and TRBJ1-1, with 7 bases fitting TRBD1. The V and J ends lost 0 bases and 4 bases, in that order; junction bases with no gene match: 3. The CDR3 extends over 14 amino acids. Germline assignment: CDR1 SGHRS and CDR2 YFSETQ. CDR3 nucleotides: TGCGCCAGCAGCTTGGGTCAGGGGGGCACTGAAGCTTTCTTT. Amino acid sequence: CASSLGQGGTEAFF.